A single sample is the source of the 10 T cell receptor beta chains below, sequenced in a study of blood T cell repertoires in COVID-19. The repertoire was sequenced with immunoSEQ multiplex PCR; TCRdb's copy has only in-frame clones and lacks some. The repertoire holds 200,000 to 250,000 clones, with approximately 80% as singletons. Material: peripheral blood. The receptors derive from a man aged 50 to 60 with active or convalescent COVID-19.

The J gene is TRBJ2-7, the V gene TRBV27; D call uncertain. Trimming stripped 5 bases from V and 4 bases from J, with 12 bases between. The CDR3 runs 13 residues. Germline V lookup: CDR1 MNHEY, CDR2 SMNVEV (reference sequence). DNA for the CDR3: TGTGCCAGCAGTCCAACTCCACTTTACGAGCAGTACTTC. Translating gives CASSPTPLYEQYF.

DNA for the CDR3: TGTGCCAGCAAACCCAGGACAGGGGACCTCTATGGCTACACCTTC. Translating it yields CASKPRTGDLYGYTF. The chain links TRBV7-8 to TRBJ1-2; 9 nucleotides align to TRBD1. Looked up from germline, CDR1 is SGHVS and CDR2 is FQNEAQ. The CDR3 totals 15 residues. Trimming cost V 7 bases and J 4 bases; bases outside gene matches: 10. Filled out from reference TRBV7-8 and TRBJ1-2, the complete variable domain reads GAGVSQSPRYKVAKRGQDVALRCDPISGHVSLFWYQQALGQGPEFLTYFQNEAQLDKSGLPSDRFFAERPEGSVSTLKIQRTQQEDSAVYLCASKPRTGDLYGYTFGSGTRLTVV.

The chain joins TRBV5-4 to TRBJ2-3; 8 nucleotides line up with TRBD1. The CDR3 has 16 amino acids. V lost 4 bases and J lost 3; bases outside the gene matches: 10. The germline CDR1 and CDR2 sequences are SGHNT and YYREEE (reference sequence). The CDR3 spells CASSRRAGGQTDTQYF. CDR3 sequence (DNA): TGTGCCAGCAGCCGACGGGCAGGGGGCCAGACAGATACGCAGTATTTT.

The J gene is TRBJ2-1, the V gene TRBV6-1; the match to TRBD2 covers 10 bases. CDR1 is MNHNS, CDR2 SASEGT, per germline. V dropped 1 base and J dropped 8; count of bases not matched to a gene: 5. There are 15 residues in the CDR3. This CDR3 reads CASSEGASGRHEQFF. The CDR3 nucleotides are TGTGCCAGCAGTGAAGGGGCTAGCGGGAGACATGAGCAGTTCTTC.

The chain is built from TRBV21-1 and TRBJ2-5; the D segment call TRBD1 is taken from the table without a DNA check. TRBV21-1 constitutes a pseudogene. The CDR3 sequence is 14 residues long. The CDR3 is CASSVGANQETQYF. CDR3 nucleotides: TGTGCCAGCAGCGTAGGGGCGAATCAAGAGACCCAGTACTTC.

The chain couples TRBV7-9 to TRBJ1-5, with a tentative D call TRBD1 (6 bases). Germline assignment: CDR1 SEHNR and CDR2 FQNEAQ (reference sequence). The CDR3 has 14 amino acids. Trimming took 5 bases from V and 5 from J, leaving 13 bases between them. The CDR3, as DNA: TGTGCCAGCAGCGCCGAGGGGGGGCATCAGCCCCAGCATTTT. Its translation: CASSAEGGHQPQHF. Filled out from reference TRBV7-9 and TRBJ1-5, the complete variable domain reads DTGVSQNPRHKITKRGQNVTFRCDPISEHNRLYWYRQTLGQGPEFLTYFQNEAQLEKSRLLSDRFSAERPKGSFSTLEIQRTEQGDSAMYLCASSAEGGHQPQHFGDGTRLSIL.

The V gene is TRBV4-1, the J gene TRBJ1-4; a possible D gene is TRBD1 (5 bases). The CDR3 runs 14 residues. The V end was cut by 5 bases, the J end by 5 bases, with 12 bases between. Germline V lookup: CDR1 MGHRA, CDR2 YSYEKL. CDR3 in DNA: TGCGCCAGCAGCATCCGGGACTTAAATGAAAAACTGTTTTTT. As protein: CASSIRDLNEKLFF.

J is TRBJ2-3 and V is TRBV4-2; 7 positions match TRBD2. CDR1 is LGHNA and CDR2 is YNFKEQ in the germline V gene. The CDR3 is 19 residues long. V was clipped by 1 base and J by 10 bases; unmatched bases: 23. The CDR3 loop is CASSQGIVARGDGPSAQYF. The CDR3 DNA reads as TGTGCCAGCAGCCAAGGTATTGTAGCCCGGGGGGACGGCCCTTCTGCGCAGTATTTT.

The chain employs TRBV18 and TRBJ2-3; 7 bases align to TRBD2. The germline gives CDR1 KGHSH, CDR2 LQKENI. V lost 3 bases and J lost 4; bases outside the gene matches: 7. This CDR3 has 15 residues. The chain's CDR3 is CASSPRLAEADTQYF. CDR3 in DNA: TGTGCCAGCTCACCCAGGCTAGCGGAGGCAGATACGCAGTATTTT. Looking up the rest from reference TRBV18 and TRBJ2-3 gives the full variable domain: NAGVMQNPRHLVRRRGQEARLRCSPMKGHSHVYWYRQLPEEGLKFMVYLQKENIIDESGMPKERFSAEFPKEGPSILRIQQVVRGDSAAYFCASSPRLAEADTQYFGPGTRLTVL.

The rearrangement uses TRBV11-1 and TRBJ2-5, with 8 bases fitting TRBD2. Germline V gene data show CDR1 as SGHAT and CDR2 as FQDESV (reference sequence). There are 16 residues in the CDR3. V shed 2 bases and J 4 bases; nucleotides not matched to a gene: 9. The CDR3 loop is CASSLWAGGAIETQYF. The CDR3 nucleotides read TGTGCCAGCAGCTTATGGGCGGGAGGAGCGATAGAGACCCAGTACTTC. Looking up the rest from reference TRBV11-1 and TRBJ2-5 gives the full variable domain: EAEVAQSPRYKITEKSQAVAFWCDPISGHATLYWYRQILGQGPELLVQFQDESVVDDSQLPKDRFSAERLKGVDSTLKIQPAELGDSAMYLCASSLWAGGAIETQYFGPGTRLLVL.